The 11 T cell receptor beta chains listed next were all sequenced from one sample in a study of beta chain features in type 1 diabetes. General study findings and limits: Across all four CD4+ subsets, people with type 1 diabetes showed modestly shorter TCRB CDR3s.

No antigen is known for these receptors. Sequenced material consisted of expressed TCRB transcripts (all of the isolated RNA was reverse transcribed). Measured with immunoSEQ multiplex PCR; TCRdb has only the in-frame clones, and not every one. Of hundreds of thousands of clones listed, around 9% were seen once; the top ten hold 0.9% to 1.1%. Sequenced: central memory CD4+ T cells from blood. Every receptor here comes from a man younger than 45 with type 1 diabetes.

This clone has more than one count but fewer than ten. The chain has TRBV7-2 and TRBJ2-5; no definite D call. The V gene lost 2 bases and the J gene lost 4 bases, with 14 bases spanning the gap. The CDR3 spans 15 residues. Germline V lookup: CDR1 SGHTA, CDR2 FQGNSA. The CDR3, as DNA: TGTGCCAGCAGCTTAATTATTAGAACTTCAGAGACCCAGTACTTC. This sequence encodes CASSLIIRTSETQYF.

The chain employs TRBV7-2 and TRBJ2-1; D uncertain. V was trimmed by 2 bases and J by 5 bases, leaving 4 bases between them. The CDR3 totals 12 residues. CDR1 is SGHTA and CDR2 is FQGNSA in the germline V gene. The CDR3 DNA sequence: TGTGCCAGCAGCTTAAATCACAATGAGCAGTTCTTC. Its protein product is CASSLNHNEQFF.

At least ten counts were recorded for this clone. The rearrangement uses TRBV12-1 and TRBJ2-2; the D call TRBD1 from the table was never checked on the DNA. TRBV12-1 is noted as a pseudogene. This CDR3 has 15 amino acids. In DNA, the CDR3 is TGTGCCAGCAGCCTCAGACAGGGGTACACCGGGGAGCTGTTTTTT. Amino acids: CASSLRQGYTGELFF.

The chain carries TRBV25-1 and TRBJ2-1; TRBD1 agrees at 9 bases. Germline V gene sequence: CDR1 MGHDK, CDR2 SYGVNS. The CDR3 contains 15 residues. Unmatched junction bases numbered 3, after V lost 1 base and J lost 5 bases. The DNA of the CDR3 is TGTGCCAGCAGTGAATCGCGACAGGGGGACAATGAGCAGTTCTTC. Protein product: CASSESRQGDNEQFF.

The chain joins TRBV18 to TRBJ2-5, with TRBD2 as a possible D gene (5 bases). Per the germline V gene, CDR1 is KGHSH and CDR2 is LQKENI. CDR3 length equals 14 residues. V was trimmed by 3 bases and J by 3 bases, leaving 11 bases between them. Written as DNA, the CDR3 is TGTGCCAGCTCACCCGGGGTTACCGAAGAGACCCAGTACTTC. Translated, it gives CASSPGVTEETQYF.

The chain employs TRBV11-3 and TRBJ2-1; 8 bases line up with TRBD1. With 5 bases clipped from V and 8 bases from J, the junction kept 8 bases outside the gene matches. The CDR3 length is 14 residues. Germline V gives CDR1 SGHNT, CDR2 YENEEA. In DNA, the CDR3 is TGTGCCAGCAGCCACGGGACAGGCAGGGATGAGCAGTTCTTC. This translates into CASSHGTGRDEQFF.

This chain joins TRBV4-1 and TRBJ1-5, with a possible D match to TRBD1 (5 bases). Germline V gene data show CDR1 as MGHRA and CDR2 as YSYEKL. Trimming shortened V by 1 base and J by 6 bases, and 13 bases separated the two germline ends. The CDR3 contains 15 residues. CDR3 sequence: CASSQGWGKGQPQHF. The DNA of the CDR3 is TGCGCCAGCAGCCAAGGGTGGGGGAAAGGTCAGCCCCAGCATTTT.

The rearrangement links TRBV2 to TRBJ2-3; D remains unclear. CDR1 is SNHLY, CDR2 FYNNEI, per germline. Trimming left V 8 bases short and J 1 base short, with 10 bases between. This CDR3 contains 13 residues. CDR3 residues: CASAARGTDTQYF. CDR3 bases: TGTGCCAGCGCCGCTCGAGGCACAGATACGCAGTATTTT.

This clone was observed a handful of times. The chain combines TRBV2 with TRBJ2-2; D gene ambiguous. CDR1 and CDR2 from the germline V gene are SNHLY and FYNNEI. Trimming removed 4 bases at V and 1 base at J, with 4 bases between. The length of the CDR3 is 13 residues. The CDR3 region has the DNA TGTGCCAGCAGTGGGTTGAACACCGGGGAGCTGTTTTTT. Amino acid sequence: CASSGLNTGELFF.

This clone was found many times. The CDR3 DNA sequence: TGTGCCAGCACTCAAGAGGTCCGCCTATGGAATTCACCCCTCCACTTT. It is translated as CASTQEVRLWNSPLHF. V and J are TRBV6-6 and TRBJ1-6; D is undetermined. The V end was cut by 7 bases, the J end by 7 bases, with 20 bases between. The V gene's germline CDR1 is MNHNY and CDR2 SVGAGI (reference sequence). This CDR3 contains 16 residues.

The genes are TRBV29-1 and TRBJ2-7; D is unclear. CDR3 size: 11 residues. Trimming cost V 7 bases and J 7 bases, with 14 bases left between them. Per germline, CDR1 SQVTM and CDR2 ANQGSEA. The CDR3 spells CSAEHDGEQYF. The CDR3 DNA follows: TGCAGCGCCGAACACGACGGAGAGCAGTACTTC.